The 23 T cell receptor beta chains reported below all come from one sample, sequenced in a study of T cell changes during pregnancy in multiple sclerosis. Only in-frame clones appear in the TCRdb table, and some are missing; sequencing was by immunoSEQ multiplex PCR. The table lists about 80,000 clones, approximately 91% of them singletons, with approximately 1.9% in the top ten. The sequenced sample was peripheral blood, obtained before pregnancy. These receptors originate from a female donor with multiple sclerosis, enrolled in a pregnancy study.

V usage is TRBV5-1 and J usage is TRBJ1-2, with D possibly being TRBD1 (6 bases). CDR3 size: 15 residues. The germline CDR1 and CDR2 sequences are SGHRS and YFSETQ. V lost 3 bases and J 2 bases, leaving 14 bases between the germline ends. CDR3 region: CASSSATGRNYGYTF. The CDR3, as DNA: TGCGCCAGCAGCTCGGCGACAGGACGAAACTATGGCTACACCTTC.

The V gene is TRBV6-6, the J gene TRBJ1-5, with 10 bases matching TRBD1. The CDR3 is 14 residues long. CDR1 MNHNY and CDR2 SVGAGI come from the germline V gene (reference sequence). With 6 bases clipped from V and 5 bases from J, the junction kept 4 bases outside the gene matches. CDR3 in DNA: TGTGCCAGCAGCTACGGGACAGGGGATCAGCCCCAGCATTTT. It codes for CASSYGTGDQPQHF.

V is TRBV18 and J is TRBJ1-6; D uncertain. Germline V gene lookup returns CDR1 KGHSH and CDR2 LQKENI. The V and J ends lost 2 bases and 10 bases respectively, with 15 bases between them. This CDR3 comprises 15 residues. CDR3 in DNA: TGTGCCAGCTCACCAATCAAGGGAGGTCGGTCACCCCTCCACTTT. Encoded protein: CASSPIKGGRSPLHF.

This clone showed up just once. The chain is built from TRBV5-5 and TRBJ2-3; D remains ambiguous. The CDR3 length is 14 residues. Germline CDR1 and CDR2: SGHKS and YYEKEE (reference sequence). Deletions cut 7 bases from V and 1 base from J, with 13 bases between. CDR3 in amino acids: CASCSQVGTDTQYF. DNA of the CDR3: TGTGCCAGCTGCTCCCAGGTGGGCACAGATACGCAGTATTTT.

The chain couples TRBV6-6 to TRBJ1-2; TRBD1 might be the D (5 bases). The CDR3 contains 16 residues. Germline loops: CDR1 MNHNY, CDR2 SVGAGI (reference sequence). V lost 2 bases to trimming and J lost 2 bases, with 15 bases between them. The CDR3, as DNA: TGTGCCAGCAGTTACGGGCAACGGGACTCCAACTATGGCTACACCTTC. Its translation: CASSYGQRDSNYGYTF.

The rearrangement uses TRBV9 and TRBJ1-2; D ambiguous. The CDR3 has 12 amino acids. Trimming stripped 1 base from V and 7 bases from J, with 8 bases between. From germline, CDR1 is SGDLS and CDR2 YYNGEE. This CDR3 reads CASSVFRGGYTF. The CDR3 DNA sequence: TGTGCCAGCAGCGTATTTCGGGGTGGCTACACCTTC.

This sequence joins TRBV19 and TRBJ1-1, with a weak D call TRBD1 (6 bases). The CDR3 consists of 10 residues. Germline V gene sequence: CDR1 LNHDA, CDR2 SQIVND (reference sequence). Trimming cost V 7 bases and J 9 bases, with 9 bases left between them. CDR3 nucleotides: TGTGCCAGTAAGGGGGGGAAAGCTTTCTTT. It translates to CASKGGKAFF.

Only one count was recorded for this clone. The germline gene is not matched at one end of the junction; a read error may be the cause. The sample holds other DNA sequences that translate to the same CDR3. This chain uses TRBV7-8 with TRBJ1-6, with a tentative D call TRBD1 (5 bases). Germline assignment: CDR1 SGHVS and CDR2 FQNEAQ. This CDR3 contains 19 residues. This CDR3 reads CASSPRRQTLGPYNSPLHF. The CDR3 DNA follows: TGTGCCAGCAGCCCAAGGAGACAGACCCTGGGGCCTTATAATTCACCCCTTCACTTT.

The chain uses TRBV11-2 and TRBJ1-4; 7 bases are a match to TRBD1. Trimming at V came to 6 bases and at J to 10 bases, leaving 14 bases not matched to a gene. The CDR3 runs to 15 residues. Germline CDR1 and CDR2: SGHAT and FQNNGV. In nucleotides, the CDR3 is TGTGCCAGCAGTCACCCCCGCCAGCGGACAGGAAAACTGTTTTTT. As protein: CASSHPRQRTGKLFF.

V is TRBV28 and J is TRBJ1-2; 9 bases are shared with TRBD1. Looked up from germline, CDR1 is MDHEN and CDR2 is SYDVKM. The J segment lost 8 bases and the V segment lost 6 bases, leaving 10 bases of the junction unmatched. The CDR3 is made up of 14 amino acids. The CDR3 DNA reads as TGTGCCAGCAGCCCTAACAGGGGGCTAAGCGGCTACACCTTC. It specifies CASSPNRGLSGYTF.

Only a few counts were recorded for this clone. The germline gene is not matched at one end of the junction; a read error may be the cause. V gene TRBV7-7 combines with J gene TRBJ2-7, with D maybe TRBD2 (5 bases). The CDR3 extends over 13 amino acids. Germline-derived CDR1 and CDR2 are SSHAT and FNYEAQ (reference sequence). CDR3 DNA: TGTGCTAGCAGCTTAGTAGCGTGGTCCAAGCAGTACTTC. Translating gives CASSLVAWSKQYF.

The rearrangement uses TRBV7-2 and TRBJ2-1; perhaps TRBD1 as D (5 bases). Trimming stripped 3 bases from V and 8 bases from J, with 26 bases between. The germline gives CDR1 SGHTA, CDR2 FQGNSA. The CDR3 covers 18 residues. In DNA, the CDR3 is TGTGCCAGCAGCTTGGGGCCCCGGACGGGTAAAGTAGGACATGAGCAGTTCTTC. It yields the protein CASSLGPRTGKVGHEQFF. Full variable domain (outside the CDR3, taken from reference TRBV7-2 and TRBJ2-1): GAGVSQSPSNKVTEKGKDVELRCDPISGHTALYWYRQSLGQGLEFLIYFQGNSAPDKSGLPSDRFSAERTGGSVSTLTIQRTQQEDSAVYLCASSLGPRTGKVGHEQFFGPGTRLTVL.

The V and J genes are TRBV5-4 and TRBJ2-5, with unresolved D. The CDR3 is 13 residues long. V shed 5 bases and J shed 4 bases, with 12 bases lying between them. CDR1 and CDR2 (germline): SGHNT, YYREEE (reference sequence). The CDR3 reads CASRLDLRETQYF. The CDR3 DNA is TGTGCCAGCAGGTTAGACTTGCGAGAGACCCAGTACTTC.

The count of this clone is one. For the CDR3, the DNA is TGTGCCAGCAGCCCCACACGAGGTGAAAAACTGTTTTTT. Its translation is CASSPTRGEKLFF. The chain recombines TRBV7-2 with TRBJ1-4; no reliable D call. V dropped 5 bases and J dropped 7 bases, with 11 bases sitting between them. The germline CDR1 and CDR2 sequences are SGHTA and FQGNSA. CDR3 length: 13 amino acids.

The chain carries TRBV29-1 and TRBJ1-2, with 7 bases aligning to TRBD1. The germline gives CDR1 SQVTM, CDR2 ANQGSEA. After removal of 7 bases from V and 9 bases from J, the junction contained 20 bases not matched to a gene. CDR3 size: 15 residues. CDR3 loop: CSAGLMGQILRRYTF. CDR3 DNA sequence: TGCAGCGCTGGACTCATGGGACAGATTCTTAGACGCTACACCTTC.

The V and J genes are TRBV7-2 and TRBJ2-3; 7 bases align to TRBD1. CDR1 is SGHTA and CDR2 is FQGNSA in the germline V gene. Losses at the gene ends were 8 bases for V and 2 bases for J; bases not matched to a gene: 13. CDR3 length equals 16 residues. This CDR3 reads CASGTLDRALTDTQYF. For the CDR3, the DNA is TGTGCCAGCGGGACCCTCGACAGGGCACTCACAGATACGCAGTATTTT.

J is TRBJ2-6 and V is TRBV5-1; D is possibly TRBD1 (6 bases). Looked up from germline, CDR1 is SGHRS and CDR2 is YFSETQ. Trimming cost V 2 bases and J 1 base, with 10 bases left between them. The CDR3 is 16 amino acids. The CDR3 region is CASSLQGRSGANVLTF. DNA for the CDR3: TGCGCCAGCAGCTTACAGGGAAGGTCTGGGGCCAACGTCCTGACTTTC.

The chain links TRBV2 to TRBJ2-4, with a possible D match to TRBD1 (7 bases). Germline V gene data show CDR1 as SNHLY and CDR2 as FYNNEI. The CDR3 length is 13 residues. Between the trimmed V and J ends, which lost 5 bases and 8 bases, there was a span of 13 bases. The CDR3 here is CASSTDREDIQYF. For the CDR3, the DNA is TGTGCCAGCAGTACCGACAGGGAGGACATTCAGTACTTC.

The chain is built from TRBV6-6 and TRBJ2-7; 7 bases line up with TRBD1. The CDR3 length is 13 residues. V lost 2 bases and J lost 3; bases outside the gene matches: 1. Germline loops: CDR1 MNHNY, CDR2 SVGAGI (reference sequence). The DNA for the CDR3 is TGTGCCAGCAGTTACCAGGGGGACTACGAGCAGTACTTC. The encoded protein is CASSYQGDYEQYF.

This clone was counted only a few times. The chain links TRBV6-1 to TRBJ2-7, with D tentatively TRBD1 (5 bases). The V gene's germline CDR1 is MNHNS and CDR2 SASEGT. Between the trimmed V and J ends, which lost 2 bases and 1 base, there was a span of 9 bases. This CDR3 has 14 amino acids. CDR3 in DNA: TGTGCCAGCAGTGAACAGGGCGATTCCTACGAGCAGTACTTC. Translation: CASSEQGDSYEQYF.

The chain uses TRBV6-6 and TRBJ1-1, with D tentatively TRBD1 (6 bases). CDR3 length: 16 residues. Germline loops: CDR1 MNHNY, CDR2 SVGAGI (reference sequence). Trimming pared 0 bases from V and 5 bases from J, leaving 16 bases between. Written as DNA, the CDR3 is TGTGCCAGCAGTTACTCGGGCTGGGGGCGAAGAACTGAAGCTTTCTTT. Its translation is CASSYSGWGRRTEAFF.

This chain connects TRBV5-1 to TRBJ2-2, with 13 bases aligning to TRBD2. CDR1 and CDR2 (germline): SGHRS, YFSETQ. The CDR3 has 15 amino acids. The V gene end was trimmed by 3 bases and the J gene end by 4 bases; junction bases not matched to a gene: 0. CDR3 sequence (DNA): TGCGCCAGCAGCTGGACTAGCGGGGGCACCGGGGAGCTGTTTTTT. It specifies CASSWTSGGTGELFF.

The genes are TRBV5-6 and TRBJ1-2; D call uncertain. Deletions cut 0 bases from V and 0 bases from J, with 12 bases between. CDR1 is SGHDT, CDR2 YYEEEE, per germline. This CDR3 spans 16 amino acids. The CDR3 DNA reads as TGTGCCAGCAGCTTGGGTCCAGGTCTGACTAACTATGGCTACACCTTC. Its protein is CASSLGPGLTNYGYTF.